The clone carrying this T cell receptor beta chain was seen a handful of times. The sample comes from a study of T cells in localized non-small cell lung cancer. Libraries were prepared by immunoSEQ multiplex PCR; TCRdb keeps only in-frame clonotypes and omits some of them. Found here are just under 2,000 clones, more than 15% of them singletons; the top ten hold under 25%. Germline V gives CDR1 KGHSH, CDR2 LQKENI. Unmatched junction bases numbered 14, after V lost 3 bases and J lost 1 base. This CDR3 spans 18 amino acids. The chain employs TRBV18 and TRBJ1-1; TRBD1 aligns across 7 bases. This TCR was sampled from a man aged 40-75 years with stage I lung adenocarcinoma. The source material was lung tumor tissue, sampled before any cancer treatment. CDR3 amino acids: CASSPDGTVLNPNTEAFF. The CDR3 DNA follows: TGTGCCAGCTCACCTGACGGGACAGTTCTAAACCCGAACACTGAAGCTTTCTTT.